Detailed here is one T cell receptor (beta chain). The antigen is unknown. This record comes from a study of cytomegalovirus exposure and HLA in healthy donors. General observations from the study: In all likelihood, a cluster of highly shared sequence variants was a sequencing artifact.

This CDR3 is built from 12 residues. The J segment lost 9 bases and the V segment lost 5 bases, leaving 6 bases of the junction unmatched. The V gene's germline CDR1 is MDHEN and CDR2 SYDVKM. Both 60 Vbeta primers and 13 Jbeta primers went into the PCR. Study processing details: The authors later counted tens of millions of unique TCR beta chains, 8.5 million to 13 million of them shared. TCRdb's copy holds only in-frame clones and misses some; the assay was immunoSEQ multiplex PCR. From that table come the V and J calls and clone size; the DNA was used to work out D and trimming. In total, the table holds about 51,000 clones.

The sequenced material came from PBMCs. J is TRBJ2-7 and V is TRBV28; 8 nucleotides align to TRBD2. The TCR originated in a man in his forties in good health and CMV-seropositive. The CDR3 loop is CASSRSGRWQYF. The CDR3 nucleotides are TGTGCCAGCAGTAGGAGCGGGAGATGGCAGTACTTC.